Described below is a single TCR beta chain sequence and its context. This sample was taken from a study of blood T cell repertoires in COVID-19. Study context: There were acute and convalescent COVID-19 samples, and they came from the United States, Italy and Spain. The analysed material was cDNA or gDNA that came from T cells, B-cell-depleted T cells, or PBMCs.

The length of the CDR3 is 14 residues. CDR1 and CDR2 (germline): SGDLS, YYNGEE. V lost 3 bases and J 1 base, leaving 8 bases between the germline ends. Per the authors' pipeline: Amplification from reference gene primers served as the basis for estimated nucleated cell counts. The table came from immunoSEQ multiplex PCR; TCRdb's copy has only in-frame clones and leaves some out. V and J calls plus clone size are reproduced from that table; the DNA served to infer D and trimming. The sample includes about 120,000 clones, roughly three quarters of them seen just once. The sequence came from a woman of 80 years or more with acute or convalescent COVID-19. Input material: peripheral blood. The chain joins TRBV9 to TRBJ2-1; D is perhaps TRBD1 (5 bases). CDR3 in amino acids: CASSAGLSYNEQFF. As DNA, the CDR3 is TGTGCCAGCAGCGCAGGGTTATCCTACAATGAGCAGTTCTTC.